This is a list of T cell receptor beta chains from one sample in a study of blood T cell repertoires in COVID-19. The assay was immunoSEQ multiplex PCR, and TCRdb's table has in-frame clones only and misses some. The sample shows roughly 120,000 clones, 90% to 95% of them seen only once. Specimen: peripheral blood. The receptors were gathered from a man between 50 and 59 years old with COVID-19, enrolled during active disease. CDR3s include the opening cysteine and the closing phenylalanine or tryptophan. D genes are given only for firm matches. Only part of the rows carry a size: once, few, many, or a class if the clone is expanded.

CDR3 DNA | CDR3 protein | J gene | V gene | clone size | D gene | CDR3 length
TGTGCCAGCAGGCCCTCGTTGTACAGCTCCTACAATGAGCAGTTCTTC | CASRPSLYSSYNEQFF | TRBJ2-1 | TRBV6-6 | NA | NA | 16
TGTGCCAGCAAGGACAGGGTGTCCTACGAGCAGTACTTC | CASKDRVSYEQYF | TRBJ2-7 | TRBV5-6 | NA | TRBD1 | 13
TGTGCCAGCAGCGCGTGGACAGGGGGGGTCGGGGAGCTGTTTTTT | CASSAWTGGVGELFF | TRBJ2-2 | TRBV7-2 | NA | TRBD1 | 15
TGTGCCAGCACCTCCCGGGCTCGGGATAACTATGGCTACACCTTC | CASTSRARDNYGYTF | TRBJ1-2 | TRBV28 | NA | NA | 15
TGTGCCAGCAGACAGGGGATGAACACTGAAGCTTTCTTT | CASRQGMNTEAFF | TRBJ1-1 | TRBV6-5 | NA | TRBD1 | 13
TGTGCCAGCAGCCAATGGGGGGGAATAAACACCGGGGAGCTGTTTTTT | CASSQWGGINTGELFF | TRBJ2-2 | TRBV3-1/TRBV3-2 | NA | TRBD2 | 16
TGCGCCAGCAGTCCCAAGGGACAGGGGAACACCGGGGAGCTGTTTTTT | CASSPKGQGNTGELFF | TRBJ2-2 | TRBV23-1 | NA | TRBD1 | 16
TGCGCCAGCAGCCAACGGCAGACTTACGAGCAGTACTTC | CASSQRQTYEQYF | TRBJ2-7 | TRBV4-1 | few | NA | 13
TGTGCCAGTAGTGTTGACAGCTATGACTCTGGAAACACCATATATTTT | CASSVDSYDSGNTIYF | TRBJ1-3 | TRBV19 | NA | NA | 16
TGTGCCAGCAGCTCGGACAGGGGGTCCTACAATGAGCAGTTCTTC | CASSSDRGSYNEQFF | TRBJ2-1 | TRBV7-9 | NA | TRBD1 | 15
TGTGCCAGCAGTGAAGCATTCGGGACTAGCGGGGGTGATACGCAGTATTTT | CASSEAFGTSGGDTQYF | TRBJ2-3 | TRBV6-1 | NA | TRBD2 | 17
TGTGCCAGCAGTTTAAGACAGTCATTCTATGGCTACACCTTC | CASSLRQSFYGYTF | TRBJ1-2 | TRBV28 | NA | NA | 14
TGTGCCAGCAGTCCTCTGGGACAGAATCAAGAGACCCAGTACTTC | CASSPLGQNQETQYF | TRBJ2-5 | TRBV28 | NA | TRBD1 | 15
TGTGCCAGCAGCGTAGAGACTAGCGAGAGCTACAATGAGCAGTTCTTC | CASSVETSESYNEQFF | TRBJ2-1 | TRBV9 | NA | TRBD2 | 16
TGTGCCAGCAGTTTAATAGCCCTCCCCGAGACCCAGTACTTC | CASSLIALPETQYF | TRBJ2-5 | TRBV28 | NA | NA | 14
TGCAGCGTTGCTGGACAGGGGCTTGAAGCTTTCTTT | CSVAGQGLEAFF | TRBJ1-1 | TRBV29-1 | NA | TRBD1 | 12
TGCGCCAGCAGCCAAGGGACACCTCAGTATGGCTACACCTTC | CASSQGTPQYGYTF | TRBJ1-2 | TRBV4-1 | NA | NA | 14
TGTGCCACCAGTGAGGCAGGGGCGAAACGAGGGGAGCAGTTCTTC | CATSEAGAKRGEQFF | TRBJ2-1 | TRBV24-1 | NA | NA | 15
TGTGCCAGTAGTATCGGCAGGGGGATCGGTGAAGCTTTCTTT | CASSIGRGIGEAFF | TRBJ1-1 | TRBV19 | NA | TRBD1 | 14
TGTGCCAGCAGTGAGGGACAGCGGTACACCTACGAGCAGTACTTC | CASSEGQRYTYEQYF | TRBJ2-7 | TRBV28 | NA | TRBD1 | 15
TGTGCCAGCAGCTCCCTCTTCGGACTAGCGTTCACCGAGCAGTACTTC | CASSSLFGLAFTEQYF | TRBJ2-7 | TRBV6-2/TRBV6-3 | NA | TRBD2 | 16
TGTGCCAGCAGTGAACGGGACTCCTACGAGCAGTACTTC | CASSERDSYEQYF | TRBJ2-7 | TRBV6-1 | NA | NA | 13
TGTGCCAGCAGCTCGACAGGTTCTCCTTCCTACGAGCAGTACTTC | CASSSTGSPSYEQYF | TRBJ2-7 | TRBV11-2 | NA | NA | 15
TGCGCCAGCAGCTTGGCGGGACAGGGCCGTTCACCCCTCCACTTT | CASSLAGQGRSPLHF | TRBJ1-6 | TRBV5-1 | NA | TRBD1 | 15
TGTGCCAGCAGCCCCGGACTAGCGGGAGTCGGTGAGCAGTTCTTC | CASSPGLAGVGEQFF | TRBJ2-1 | TRBV11-3 | NA | TRBD2 | 15
TGTGCCAGCAGCCAAGGACCCACACAGAACACAGATACGCAGTATTTT | CASSQGPTQNTDTQYF | TRBJ2-3 | TRBV4-2 | NA | NA | 16
TGTGCCAGCAGTGACATAGCGGGACTACAAGAGACCCAGTACTTC | CASSDIAGLQETQYF | TRBJ2-5 | TRBV6-1 | once | TRBD2 | 15
TGTGCCAGCAGTCCATCAGGACTAGCGGTAGATACGCAGTATTTT | CASSPSGLAVDTQYF | TRBJ2-3 | TRBV27 | NA | TRBD2 | 15
TGTGCCAGCAGCCAAGGCCAGGTTCTGGGTCAGCCCCAGCATTTT | CASSQGQVLGQPQHF | TRBJ1-5 | TRBV3-1/TRBV3-2 | NA | NA | 15
TGTGCCAGCAGCCGACAGGGTCAATCAGAAAAACTGTTTTTT | CASSRQGQSEKLFF | TRBJ1-4 | TRBV28 | NA | TRBD1 | 14
TGTGCCAGTAGTATTAGCGGGAGAGATACGCAGTATTTT | CASSISGRDTQYF | TRBJ2-3 | TRBV19 | NA | TRBD2 | 13
TGTGCCAGCAGCGCACTCGGGGAGACCCAGTACTTC | CASSALGETQYF | TRBJ2-5 | TRBV9 | NA | NA | 12
TGTGCCAGTAGTCTCCGGACAGAGAATTCACCCCTCCACTTT | CASSLRTENSPLHF | TRBJ1-6 | TRBV19 | NA | NA | 14
TGTGCCAGCAGCTTAACAGAAAGCCTCGGCGAGCAGTACTTC | CASSLTESLGEQYF | TRBJ2-7 | TRBV11-2 | NA | NA | 14
TGCAGCGTTGAAGTCCTCTCCACGCAGTATTTT | CSVEVLSTQYF | TRBJ2-3 | TRBV29-1 | NA | NA | 11
TGTGCCAGCAGCCACCCTAATCCTCCAGAGACCCAGTACTTC | CASSHPNPPETQYF | TRBJ2-5 | TRBV14 | once | NA | 14
TGTGCCAGCAGCTTAAGGGGCGTTGGGCACACAGATACGCAGTATTTT | CASSLRGVGHTDTQYF | TRBJ2-3 | TRBV7-9 | NA | NA | 16
TGTGCCAGCAGTTTAGGGCGGCCAGGGGAAGGCTCACCCCTCCACTTT | CASSLGRPGEGSPLHF | TRBJ1-6 | TRBV28 | NA | NA | 16
TGTGCCAGCAGCTTGGCCCAACTAGCGGGAGGGCAGGATGAGCAGTTCTTC | CASSLAQLAGGQDEQFF | TRBJ2-1 | TRBV7-8 | NA | TRBD2 | 17
TGTGCCAGCAGGGGACTAGGGATTGCCGGGGAGCTGTTTTTT | CASRGLGIAGELFF | TRBJ2-2 | TRBV27 | NA | TRBD2 | 14
TGCGCCAGCAGCTTGGAGTCAGTGTCAACCTACGAGCAGTACTTC | CASSLESVSTYEQYF | TRBJ2-7 | TRBV5-1 | few | NA | 15
TGTGCCAGCAGTTTCAGCCCAGCGGGACTAATGGAGACCCAGTACTTC | CASSFSPAGLMETQYF | TRBJ2-5 | TRBV27 | few | TRBD2 | 16
TGTGCCAGCAGTTCGGAGGACAGGGAAGAGACCCAGTACTTC | CASSSEDREETQYF | TRBJ2-5 | TRBV27 | NA | TRBD1 | 14
TGTGCCAGCAGTAGGAGCGGGACGGCGAACACTGAAGCTTTCTTT | CASSRSGTANTEAFF | TRBJ1-1 | TRBV6-5 | NA | NA | 15
TGTGCCAGCAGTTTAACGGGGAATTCACCCCTCCACTTT | CASSLTGNSPLHF | TRBJ1-6 | TRBV12-3/TRBV12-4 | NA | NA | 13
TGTGCCAGCAGCTTATACGGGACAGGAGTGTACAATGAGCAGTTCTTC | CASSLYGTGVYNEQFF | TRBJ2-1 | TRBV7-2 | NA | TRBD1 | 16
TGTGCCAGCAGCACGACAGGGGGCGGTTCCTACAATGAGCAGTTCTTC | CASSTTGGGSYNEQFF | TRBJ2-1 | TRBV5-6 | NA | TRBD1 | 16
TGCGCCAGCAGCTTCCGGACAGGGGATGGCTACACCTTC | CASSFRTGDGYTF | TRBJ1-2 | TRBV5-1 | NA | TRBD1 | 13
TGCGCCAGCAGACCCGGGGGTGCGACAGATACGCAGTATTTT | CASRPGGATDTQYF | TRBJ2-3 | TRBV5-1 | NA | NA | 14
TGTGCCAGCAGCCCCCCGTGGGAGGCTGGAAACACCATATATTTT | CASSPPWEAGNTIYF | TRBJ1-3 | TRBV7-9 | NA | NA | 15
TGTGCCAGCAGACTAGGGAGCACAGATACGCAGTATTTT | CASRLGSTDTQYF | TRBJ2-3 | TRBV27 | NA | NA | 13
TGTGCCAGCAGCCAGACAGGGGGCCGGGGGGATACGCAGTATTTT | CASSQTGGRGDTQYF | TRBJ2-3 | TRBV7-9 | NA | TRBD1 | 15
TGTGCCAGCAGTTTATCGGCGGTGTTATTCTCTGGGGCCAACGTCCTGACTTTC | CASSLSAVLFSGANVLTF | TRBJ2-6 | TRBV27 | NA | NA | 18
TGTGCCAGCAGCCCCGGGTCCTCCAATGGCTACACCTTC | CASSPGSSNGYTF | TRBJ1-2 | TRBV16 | NA | NA | 13
TGTGCCAGCAGCTTATTGGGCCTTACCACCGGGGAGCTGTTTTTT | CASSLLGLTTGELFF | TRBJ2-2 | TRBV11-2 | NA | NA | 15
TGTGCCAGCAGCTTAGTTCAGGGGAGCAATCAGCCCCAGCATTTT | CASSLVQGSNQPQHF | TRBJ1-5 | TRBV7-2 | NA | NA | 15
TGTGCCAGCAGTGAAGCATCCACAGGGAACTATGGCTACACCTTC | CASSEASTGNYGYTF | TRBJ1-2 | TRBV6-1 | NA | NA | 15